This T cell receptor beta chain emerged from a study of T-cell reconstitution after alpha-beta-depleted transplantation in children. This clonotype was seen many times. The CDR3 loop spans 15 amino acids. Trimming cost V 4 bases and J 2 bases, with 18 bases left between them. In germline, CDR1 is DFQATT, CDR2 SNEGSKA (reference sequence). Preparing the TCRbeta library involved the use of unique molecular identifiers. TCRdb itself ran the PCR reads through MiXCR, one entry per CDR3 protein. This table holds about 870,000 distinct CDR3 sequences, approximately 15% found once. V usage is TRBV20-1 and J usage is TRBJ2-7; tentatively, D is TRBD1 or TRBD2 (5 bases each). Sequences were derived from PBMCs, mostly from graft donor cells, sampled 360 days after TCRalphabeta/CD19-depleted stem cell transplant. The TCR sequence derives from a male patient aged 10 to 17 who had a stem cell transplant for acute lymphoblastic leukemia, so the T cells may come from the graft donor. The CDR3 is CSATLPSPGPYEQYF. The CDR3 DNA follows: TGCAGTGCTACACTTCCCTCCCCGGGACCCTACGAGCAGTACTTC.